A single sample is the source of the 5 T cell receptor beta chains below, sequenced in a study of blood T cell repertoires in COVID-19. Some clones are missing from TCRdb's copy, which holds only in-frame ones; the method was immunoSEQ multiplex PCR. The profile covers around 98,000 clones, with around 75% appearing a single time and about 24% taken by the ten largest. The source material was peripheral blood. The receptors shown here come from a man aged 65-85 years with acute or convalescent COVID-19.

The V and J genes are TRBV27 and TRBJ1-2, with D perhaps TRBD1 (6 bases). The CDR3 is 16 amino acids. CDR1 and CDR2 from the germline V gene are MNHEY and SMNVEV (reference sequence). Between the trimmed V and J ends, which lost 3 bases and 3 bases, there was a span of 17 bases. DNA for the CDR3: TGTGCCAGCAGTTTGAACCCGTCCCCAGGGGACTATGGCTACACCTTC. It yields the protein CASSLNPSPGDYGYTF.

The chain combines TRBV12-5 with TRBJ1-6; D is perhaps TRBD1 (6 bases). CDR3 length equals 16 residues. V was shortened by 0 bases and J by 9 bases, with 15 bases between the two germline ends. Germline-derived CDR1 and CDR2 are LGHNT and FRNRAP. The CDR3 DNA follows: TGTGCTAGTGGTTTGGTACTAGGGGGGGCCGGTTCACCCCTCCACTTT. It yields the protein CASGLVLGGAGSPLHF.

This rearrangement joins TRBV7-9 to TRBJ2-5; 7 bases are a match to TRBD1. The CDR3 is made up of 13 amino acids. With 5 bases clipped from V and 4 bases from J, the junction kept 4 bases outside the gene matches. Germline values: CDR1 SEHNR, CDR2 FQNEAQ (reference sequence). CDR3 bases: TGTGCCAGCAGCACTAACAGGGGAGAGACCCAGTACTTC. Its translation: CASSTNRGETQYF.

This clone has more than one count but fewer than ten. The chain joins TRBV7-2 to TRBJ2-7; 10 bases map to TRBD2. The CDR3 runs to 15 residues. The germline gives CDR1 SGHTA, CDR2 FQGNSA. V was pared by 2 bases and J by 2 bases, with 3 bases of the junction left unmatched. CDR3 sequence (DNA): TGTGCCAGCAGCTTACTTACTAGCGGGACCTACGAGCAGTACTTC. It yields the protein CASSLLTSGTYEQYF.

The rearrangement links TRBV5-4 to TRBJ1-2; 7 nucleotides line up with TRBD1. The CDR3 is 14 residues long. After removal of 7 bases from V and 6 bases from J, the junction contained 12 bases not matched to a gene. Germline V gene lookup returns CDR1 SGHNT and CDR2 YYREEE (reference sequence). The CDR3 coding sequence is TGTGCCAGCTCGCCTCCGGGACAGCGACATGGCTACACCTTC. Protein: CASSPPGQRHGYTF.